The 30 T cell receptor beta chains below were found in one sample sequenced in a study of cytomegalovirus exposure and HLA in healthy donors. The study ran its PCR with 60 Vbeta and 13 Jbeta primers. Assay: immunoSEQ multiplex PCR; the TCRdb copy retains only in-frame clones and omits some. The sample yields 100,000 to 150,000 clones, around nine tenths seen once. The sequencing input was PBMCs. Receptors originate from a woman in her 30s in good health and CMV-seronegative.

The gene calls are TRBV6-5 and TRBJ2-5; D is perhaps TRBD2 (5 bases). Germline V CDR1 and CDR2: MNHEY, SVGAGI. CDR3 length: 14 amino acids. The V gene lost 2 bases and the J gene lost 5 bases, with 12 bases spanning the gap. The DNA for the CDR3 is TGTGCCAGCAGTTACGGTGTGAGGGATGAGACCCAGTACTTC. This codes for CASSYGVRDETQYF.

The chain uses TRBV5-1 and TRBJ2-5, with D possibly TRBD1 on 7 matching bases. CDR1 SGHRS and CDR2 YFSETQ come from the germline V gene. The germline V and J ends were trimmed by 4 bases and 4 bases, with 11 bases remaining between them. The CDR3 spans 13 residues. In nucleotides, the CDR3 is TGCGCCAGCAGCGCCCAGGGGGGAGAGACCCAGTACTTC. The encoded protein is CASSAQGGETQYF.

This chain connects TRBV19 to TRBJ2-2, with D tentatively TRBD1 (6 bases). Per germline, CDR1 LNHDA and CDR2 SQIVND (reference sequence). The V gene lost 3 bases and the J gene lost 7 bases, with 18 bases spanning the gap. This CDR3 is built from 16 residues. The CDR3 loop is CASSIDPLGGRGELFF. CDR3 in DNA: TGTGCCAGTAGTATCGACCCCCTAGGGGGACGCGGGGAGCTGTTTTTT.

This clone was detected many times. The genes are TRBV6-1 and TRBJ2-3, with 11 bases aligning to TRBD2. The V gene end was trimmed by 6 bases and the J gene end by 5 bases; junction bases not matched to a gene: 7. This CDR3 contains 15 residues. Looked up from germline, CDR1 is MNHNS and CDR2 is SASEGT. The CDR3, as DNA: TGTGCCAGCAGCCGGGTAGCGGGGGGGCTAGATACGCAGTATTTT. This encodes CASSRVAGGLDTQYF.

The chain uses TRBV5-1 and TRBJ1-2; no reliable D call. Looked up from germline, CDR1 is SGHRS and CDR2 is YFSETQ. The CDR3 is 14 residues long. With 4 bases removed from V and 6 bases from J, the gap between germline ends came to 16 bases. The DNA of the CDR3 is TGCGCCAGCAGCATACCCCCGGGGAATGATGGCTACACCTTC. Its translation: CASSIPPGNDGYTF.

This chain connects TRBV7-3 to TRBJ2-7, with D uncertain. Germline V gives CDR1 SGHTA, CDR2 FQGTGA. CDR3 size: 13 residues. V shed 2 bases and J shed 4 bases, with 9 bases lying between them. The CDR3 is CASSLDRYYEQYF. DNA of the CDR3: TGTGCCAGCAGCTTAGATCGCTATTACGAGCAGTACTTC.

The gene calls are TRBV13 and TRBJ1-3; D uncertain. The CDR3 length is 16 residues. Trimming removed 4 bases at V and 1 base at J, with 14 bases between. CDR1 is PRHDT and CDR2 is FYEKMQ in the germline V gene (reference sequence). The CDR3 region is CASSYTARESGNTIYF. The CDR3 DNA is TGTGCCAGCAGCTATACAGCAAGAGAGTCTGGAAACACCATATATTTT.

The chain carries TRBV19 and TRBJ1-2; D remains unclear. Trimming stripped 1 base from V and 0 bases from J, with 6 bases between. Germline V gene data show CDR1 as LNHDA and CDR2 as SQIVND (reference sequence). The CDR3 runs to 14 residues. CDR3 bases: TGTGCCAGTAGTATAGGGGCACCTAACTATGGCTACACCTTC. Translating gives CASSIGAPNYGYTF.

The rearrangement uses TRBV30 and TRBJ1-2; D uncertain. Trimming took off 0 bases at V and 3 bases at J, with 8 bases between the two ends. CDR1 GTSNPN and CDR2 SVGIG come from the germline V gene (reference sequence). CDR3 length: 13 residues. CDR3 sequence (DNA): TGTGCCTGGAGTGTAGAGGGATACTATGGCTACACCTTC. Protein sequence: CAWSVEGYYGYTF.

V is TRBV5-1 and J is TRBJ2-4; a possible D gene is TRBD1 (6 bases). This CDR3 has 16 amino acids. In germline, CDR1 is SGHRS, CDR2 YFSETQ. V shed 4 bases and J shed 0 bases, with 14 bases lying between them. The CDR3 DNA follows: TGCGCCAGCAGCAGAACGGGACAACTAGCCAAAAACATTCAGTACTTC. Protein product: CASSRTGQLAKNIQYF.

This chain connects TRBV7-9 to TRBJ1-1; the D gene is possibly TRBD1 (6 bases). The V end was cut by 1 base, the J end by 1 base, with 16 bases between. Looked up from germline, CDR1 is SEHNR and CDR2 is FQNEAQ (reference sequence). The CDR3 covers 17 residues. The CDR3 bases are TGTGCCAGCAGCTTAGGTCGGTTATCAGGGGCGAACACTGAAGCTTTCTTT. As protein: CASSLGRLSGANTEAFF.

The CDR3 bases are TGCGCCAGCAGCTTATTAGCGGGCCCGAGCTCCTACAATGAGCAGTTCTTC. Protein sequence: CASSLLAGPSSYNEQFF. V usage is TRBV5-1 and J usage is TRBJ2-1; 7 bases map to TRBD2. Unmatched junction bases numbered 8, after V lost 2 bases and J lost 0 bases. Germline CDR1 SGHRS, CDR2 YFSETQ. CDR3 length equals 17 residues.

V and J are TRBV7-6 and TRBJ2-1, with 10 positions matching TRBD2. This CDR3 has 15 residues. V gave up 4 bases and J gave up 5 bases; unmatched junction bases: 5. Germline V gives CDR1 SGHVS, CDR2 FNYEAQ. CDR3 sequence (DNA): TGTGCCAGCAGCTCCGGGACTAGCGCCCACAATGAGCAGTTCTTC. Translated: CASSSGTSAHNEQFF.

The rearrangement uses TRBV19 and TRBJ1-5; D may be TRBD1 (6 bases). V dropped 5 bases and J dropped 1 base, with 9 bases sitting between them. Germline V gene lookup returns CDR1 LNHDA and CDR2 SQIVND (reference sequence). The CDR3 covers 14 residues. This CDR3 reads CASSPGTSNQPQHF. Here the CDR3 DNA reads TGTGCCAGTAGTCCCGGGACAAGCAATCAGCCCCAGCATTTT.

The V and J genes are TRBV2 and TRBJ2-6; possible D gene TRBD1, 6 bases. Germline CDR1 is SNHLY and CDR2 is FYNNEI. V lost 7 bases, J lost 0 bases, and 19 bases lay in between. The length of the CDR3 is 18 residues. The CDR3 nucleotides read TGTGCCAGCATCAACACTCCAGGGGTGGTCTCTGGGGCCAACGTCCTGACTTTC. Translating it yields CASINTPGVVSGANVLTF. Full variable domain (remainder filled in from reference TRBV2 and TRBJ2-6): EPEVTQTPSHQVTQMGQEVILRCVPISNHLYFYWYRQILGQKVEFLVSFYNNEISEKSEIFDDQFSVERPDGSNFTLKIRSTKLEDSAMYFCASINTPGVVSGANVLTFGAGSRLTVL.

This chain links TRBV9 with TRBJ2-3, with 7 bases that match TRBD1. The CDR3 is made up of 16 amino acids. Germline lookup yields CDR1 SGDLS and CDR2 YYNGEE. V dropped 4 bases and J dropped 1; count of bases not matched to a gene: 9. CDR3: CASSLRQGTRTDTQYF. The CDR3 coding sequence is TGTGCCAGCAGCTTAAGACAGGGTACCCGCACAGATACGCAGTATTTT.

This rearrangement joins TRBV5-8 to TRBJ1-4; tentative D call: TRBD1 (6 bases). The CDR3 has 13 residues. Trimming pared 9 bases from V and 1 base from J, leaving 10 bases between. Germline V gives CDR1 SGHTS, CDR2 YDEGEE. In DNA, the CDR3 is TGTGCCACCCGGACAGTAACTAATGAAAAACTGTTTTTT. Translation gives CATRTVTNEKLFF.

The sample holds one count of this clone. The chain carries TRBV4-3 and TRBJ1-2, with unresolved D. CDR3 length equals 14 residues. Trimming left V 0 bases short and J 6 bases short, with 11 bases between. Looked up from germline, CDR1 is LGHNA and CDR2 is YSLEER. The CDR3 DNA reads TGCGCCAGCAGCCAAGATTTGCATCAGAATGGCTACACCTTC. It codes for CASSQDLHQNGYTF.

The CDR3 sequence: CASSFFGTEAFF. The CDR3 coding sequence is TGTGCCAGCAGCTTCTTCGGCACTGAAGCTTTCTTT. V gene TRBV5-5 combines with J gene TRBJ1-1; D remains unclear. The CDR3 is made up of 12 amino acids. V lost 2 bases and J 4 bases, leaving 6 bases between the germline ends. From germline, CDR1 is SGHKS and CDR2 YYEKEE (reference sequence).

This rearrangement joins TRBV11-2 to TRBJ1-2, with 8 bases lining up with TRBD1. Germline trimming cut 5 bases from V and 4 bases from J; bases unmatched to any gene: 12. This CDR3 has 16 residues. CDR1 and CDR2 (germline): SGHAT, FQNNGV. CDR3 nucleotide sequence: TGTGCCAGCAGCCAACTACCAAGGACAGGGAGCTATGGCTACACCTTC. It codes for CASSQLPRTGSYGYTF.

This clone appeared once. This chain connects TRBV19 to TRBJ2-5, with 15 nucleotides matching TRBD2. The CDR3 is 17 residues long. Looked up from germline, CDR1 is LNHDA and CDR2 is SQIVND (reference sequence). The ends lost 4 bases at V and 3 bases at J; junction bases unmatched: 6. In DNA form, the CDR3 reads TGTGCCAGTAGTAGGACTAGCGGGAGGGCTACCAAAGAGACCCAGTACTTC. Translated: CASSRTSGRATKETQYF.

This clone was observed a few times. The gene calls are TRBV4-1 and TRBJ1-4; D gene ambiguous. This CDR3 contains 13 residues. The V gene's germline CDR1 is MGHRA and CDR2 YSYEKL. V shed 2 bases and J shed 7 bases, with 8 bases lying between them. As DNA, the CDR3 is TGCGCCAGCAGCCAAACATGGCTTGAAAAACTGTTTTTT. It specifies CASSQTWLEKLFF.

Here the CDR3 reads CASSLVLGAHEQFF. As DNA, the CDR3 is TGCGCCAGCAGCTTGGTATTGGGGGCCCATGAGCAGTTCTTC. The V gene is TRBV5-1, the J gene TRBJ2-1, with a possible D match to TRBD1 (6 bases). The germline V gene has CDR1 SGHRS and CDR2 YFSETQ. V was cut by 0 bases and J by 8 bases, with 12 bases left in between. The CDR3 consists of 14 residues.

J is TRBJ2-3 and V is TRBV2, with D maybe TRBD1 (6 bases). V dropped 7 bases and J dropped 0 bases, with 17 bases sitting between them. The CDR3 is made up of 16 amino acids. Germline values: CDR1 SNHLY, CDR2 FYNNEI. In DNA form, the CDR3 reads TGTGCCAGCAACGAGAGAGGGGGACCTAGCACAGATACGCAGTATTTT. Translating gives CASNERGGPSTDTQYF.

The gene calls are TRBV5-1 and TRBJ2-5; 13 bases agree with TRBD2. CDR3 length: 16 residues. Germline CDR1 SGHRS, CDR2 YFSETQ. V lost 4 bases, J lost 0 bases, and 3 bases stayed unmatched. This chain's CDR3 is CASSGGTSGNQETQYF. The CDR3, as DNA: TGCGCCAGCAGCGGCGGGACTAGCGGGAACCAAGAGACCCAGTACTTC.

The chain carries TRBV6-5 and TRBJ1-3; TRBD1 is a possible D gene (5 bases). This CDR3 has 15 amino acids. Trimming removed 6 bases from V and 0 bases from J, with 12 bases in between. From germline, CDR1 is MNHEY and CDR2 SVGAGI. The chain's CDR3 is CASRPDITSGNTIYF. The CDR3 DNA is TGTGCCAGCAGGCCGGACATTACCTCTGGAAACACCATATATTTT.

The rearrangement joins TRBV7-8 to TRBJ1-1, with no clear D. Germline V gene lookup returns CDR1 SGHVS and CDR2 FQNEAQ. The CDR3 covers 13 residues. The germline V and J ends were trimmed by 5 bases and 4 bases, with 11 bases remaining between them. As DNA, the CDR3 is TGTGCCAGCAGCGGACTGGCGGGCACTGAAGCTTTCTTT. Its protein is CASSGLAGTEAFF.

This clone came up once. The V call is TRBV7-9, the J call TRBJ2-6; D possibly corresponds to TRBD1 (5 bases). Trimming removed 1 base at V and 3 bases at J, with 7 bases between. The CDR3 totals 15 residues. The germline V gene has CDR1 SEHNR and CDR2 FQNEAQ (reference sequence). The chain's CDR3 is CASSLGGGGANVLTF. The CDR3 bases are TGTGCCAGCAGCTTAGGGGGCGGTGGGGCCAACGTCCTGACTTTC.

The sample holds one count of this clone. This chain joins TRBV7-8 and TRBJ1-4, with a tentative D call TRBD1 (6 bases). This CDR3 is built from 15 residues. In germline, CDR1 is SGHVS, CDR2 FQNEAQ. The V end was cut by 5 bases, the J end by 6 bases, with 16 bases between. CDR3: CASSTRPGADEKLFF. For the CDR3, the DNA is TGTGCCAGCAGCACTCGCCCAGGGGCGGATGAAAAACTGTTTTTT.

The chain recombines TRBV28 with TRBJ1-2; D might be TRBD1 (5 bases). Germline CDR1 and CDR2: MDHEN and SYDVKM. Trimming stripped 6 bases from V and 0 bases from J, with 17 bases between. The CDR3 consists of 16 residues. The CDR3 DNA reads TGTGCCAGCAGAACCCCTGGGGGGATTCCTAACTATGGCTACACCTTC. This codes for CASRTPGGIPNYGYTF.